The following is a TCR beta chain sequence with its context. The germline V gene has CDR1 SGDLS and CDR2 YYNGEE. CDR3 length: 14 amino acids. V was clipped by 4 bases and J by 4 bases; unmatched bases: 4. TCRdb's copy holds only in-frame clones and misses some; the assay was immunoSEQ multiplex PCR. This table has 150,000 to 200,000 clones, roughly 89% appearing once. These data originate in a study of control samples from healthy donors and cancer patients. The clonotype originates from a woman aged 30 to 39 in good health. Specimen: blood. J is TRBJ2-5 and V is TRBV9; 10 nucleotides match TRBD1. The CDR3 DNA follows: TGTGCCAGCAGCACCCGGACAGGGGGAGAGACCCAGTACTTC. Amino acid sequence: CASSTRTGGETQYF. The whole variable domain, filled in from reference TRBV9 and TRBJ2-5, reads DSGVTQTPKHLITATGQRVTLRCSPRSGDLSVYWYQQSLDQGLQFLIQYYNGEERAKGNILERFSAQQFPDLHSELNLSSLELGDSALYFCASSTRTGGETQYFGPGTRLLVL.